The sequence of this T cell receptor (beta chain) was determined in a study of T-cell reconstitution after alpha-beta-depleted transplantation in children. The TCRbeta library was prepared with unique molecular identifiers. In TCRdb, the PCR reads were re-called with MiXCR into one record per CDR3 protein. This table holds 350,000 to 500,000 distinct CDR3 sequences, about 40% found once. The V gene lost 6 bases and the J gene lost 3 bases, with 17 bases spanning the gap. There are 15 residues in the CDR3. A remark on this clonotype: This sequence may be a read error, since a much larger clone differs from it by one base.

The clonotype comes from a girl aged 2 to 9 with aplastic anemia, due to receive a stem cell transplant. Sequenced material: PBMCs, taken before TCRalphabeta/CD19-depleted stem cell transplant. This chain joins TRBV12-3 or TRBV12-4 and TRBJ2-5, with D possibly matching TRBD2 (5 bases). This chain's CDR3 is CASSPRGSPKETQYF. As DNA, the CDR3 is TGTGCCAGCAGCCCGAGAGGGTCCCCCAAAGAGACCCAGTACTTC.